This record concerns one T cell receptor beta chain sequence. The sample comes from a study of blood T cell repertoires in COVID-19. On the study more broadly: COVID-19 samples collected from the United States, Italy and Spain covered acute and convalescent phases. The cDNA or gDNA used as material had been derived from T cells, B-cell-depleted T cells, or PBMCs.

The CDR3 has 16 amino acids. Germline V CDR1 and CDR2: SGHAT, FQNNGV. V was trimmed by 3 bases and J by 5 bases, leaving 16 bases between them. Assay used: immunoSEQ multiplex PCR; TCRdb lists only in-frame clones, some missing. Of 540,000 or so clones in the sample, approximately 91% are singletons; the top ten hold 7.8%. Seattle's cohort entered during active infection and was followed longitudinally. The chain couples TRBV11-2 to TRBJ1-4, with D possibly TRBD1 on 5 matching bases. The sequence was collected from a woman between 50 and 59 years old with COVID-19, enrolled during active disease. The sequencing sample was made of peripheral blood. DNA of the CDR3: TGTGCCAGCAGCTTTGAGCCCGGGACTGAGAATGAAAAACTGTTTTTT. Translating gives CASSFEPGTENEKLFF.